The 17 T cell receptor beta chains presented below share a single source sample, sequenced in a study of CD8+ T cells in alopecia areata. RNA extraction was followed by reverse transcription into cDNA, which acted as the sequencing template. Sequenced by immunoSEQ multiplex PCR; TCRdb stores in-frame clones only, minus some. The repertoire holds 140,000 to 150,000 clones, with roughly 58% as singletons. Material for sequencing was CD8+ T cells sorted from blood. Receptor source: a human donor in good health.

The V gene is TRBV11-2, the J gene TRBJ2-7, with D possibly TRBD1 on 7 matching bases. The germline gives CDR1 SGHAT, CDR2 FQNNGV. The germline V and J ends were trimmed by 5 bases and 0 bases, with 11 bases remaining between them. This CDR3 spans 14 amino acids. The CDR3 DNA reads as TGTGCCAGCAGCGGAGGGGGCGCCTCCTACGAGCAGTACTTC. This translates into CASSGGGASYEQYF.

The chain joins TRBV2 to TRBJ2-7; the match to TRBD2 covers 7 bases. This CDR3 has 14 residues. Germline loops: CDR1 SNHLY, CDR2 FYNNEI. CDR3 in amino acids: CAQQEREGSYEQYF. In DNA, the CDR3 is TGTGCTCAACAAGAGAGGGAGGGATCCTACGAGCAGTACTTC.

J is TRBJ2-2 and V is TRBV6-5, with D possibly TRBD1 on 5 matching bases. Germline CDR1 reads MNHEY; CDR2 reads SVGAGI. The CDR3 covers 14 residues. The V and J ends lost 8 bases and 3 bases respectively, with 13 bases between them. The CDR3 here is CASGVGEYTGELFF. CDR3 DNA: TGTGCCAGCGGGGTAGGGGAATACACCGGGGAGCTGTTTTTT.

The chain links TRBV7-9 to TRBJ2-7; tentative D call: TRBD2 (5 bases). CDR3 length: 13 residues. The germline V gene encodes CDR1 SEHNR and CDR2 FQNEAQ (reference sequence). Trimming cost V 4 bases and J 3 bases, with 10 bases left between them. This chain's CDR3 is CASSSTTGYEQYF. Written as DNA, the CDR3 is TGTGCCAGCAGCTCGACTACCGGCTACGAGCAGTACTTC.

The chain uses TRBV29-1 and TRBJ2-7, with D perhaps being TRBD1 or TRBD2 (5 bases each). Deletions cut 4 bases from V and 2 bases from J, with 12 bases between. Looked up from germline, CDR1 is SQVTM and CDR2 is ANQGSEA. The CDR3 totals 13 residues. The CDR3 sequence: CSVGSQGAYEQYF. The DNA for the CDR3 is TGCAGCGTTGGGAGCCAGGGAGCCTACGAGCAGTACTTC.

This clone was detected only once. The J gene is TRBJ2-7, the V gene TRBV7-2; maybe TRBD2 (5 bases). Germline V gives CDR1 SGHTA, CDR2 FQGNSA. The CDR3 has 14 amino acids. Trimming stripped 6 bases from V and 1 base from J, with 13 bases between. This CDR3 reads CASSLFSESYEQYF. Written as DNA, the CDR3 is TGTGCCAGCAGTCTGTTTAGCGAATCCTACGAGCAGTACTTC.

This chain uses TRBV5-8 with TRBJ2-7; maybe TRBD2 (5 bases). V lost 5 bases to trimming and J lost 6 bases, with 18 bases between them. The germline V gene has CDR1 SGHTS and CDR2 YDEGEE. The CDR3 sequence is 14 residues long. For the CDR3, the DNA is TGTGCCAGCAGGAGCGGCAGGTTGCCCCTCGAGCAGTACTTC. The encoded protein is CASRSGRLPLEQYF.

This clone was found a few times. The genes are TRBV7-9 and TRBJ2-7; D could derive from TRBD1 or TRBD2 (5 bases each). The CDR3 covers 17 residues. Per germline, CDR1 SEHNR and CDR2 FQNEAQ (reference sequence). V was cut by 5 bases and J by 3 bases, with 23 bases left in between. The CDR3 here is CASSPTVGSGTYYEQYF. The CDR3, as DNA: TGTGCCAGCAGCCCTACAGTTGGGTCAGGGACCTACTACGAGCAGTACTTC.

This clone turned up a few times. The chain combines TRBV2 with TRBJ2-1; D perhaps matches TRBD1 (5 bases). V was cut by 3 bases and J by 4 bases, with 7 bases left in between. Germline-derived CDR1 and CDR2 are SNHLY and FYNNEI. The CDR3 contains 13 residues. CDR3 nucleotide sequence: TGTGCCAGCAGTGAGGCAGGGTACAATGAGCAGTTCTTC. This translates into CASSEAGYNEQFF. Full variable domain (remainder filled in from reference TRBV2 and TRBJ2-1): EPEVTQTPSHQVTQMGQEVILRCVPISNHLYFYWYRQILGQKVEFLVSFYNNEISEKSEIFDDQFSVERPDGSNFTLKIRSTKLEDSAMYFCASSEAGYNEQFFGPGTRLTVL.

This chain links TRBV9 with TRBJ2-3; no clear D. V lost 0 bases to trimming and J lost 0 bases, with 5 bases between them. The CDR3 has 14 residues. Germline values: CDR1 SGDLS, CDR2 YYNGEE. CDR3 protein: CASSVVGSTDTQYF. The CDR3 nucleotides are TGTGCCAGCAGCGTAGTCGGTAGCACAGATACGCAGTATTTT.

This chain links TRBV19 with TRBJ1-1, with D uncertain. There are 13 residues in the CDR3. V gave up 5 bases and J gave up 0 bases, with 7 bases separating them. Germline CDR1 is LNHDA and CDR2 is SQIVND (reference sequence). CDR3 in DNA: TGTGCCAGTAGTGTTTACTTGAACACTGAAGCTTTCTTT. Translating it yields CASSVYLNTEAFF.

This clone appeared a few times. The rearrangement joins TRBV4-1 to TRBJ2-1, with 8 bases matching TRBD2. CDR3 length: 15 residues. After removal of 3 bases from V and 6 bases from J, the junction contained 7 bases not matched to a gene. Germline V CDR1 and CDR2: MGHRA, YSYEKL. CDR3 protein: CASSHPAGDVNEQFF. CDR3 DNA sequence: TGCGCCAGCAGCCATCCAGCGGGAGATGTCAATGAGCAGTTCTTC.

This clone has more than one count but fewer than ten. The V and J genes are TRBV23-1 and TRBJ2-7, with D uncertain. TRBV23-1 is treated as an ORF (open reading frame) with a function not yet certain. The CDR3 length is 15 residues. Trimming removed 4 bases at V and 2 bases at J, with 15 bases between. This CDR3 reads CASSPIRLFTYEQYF. The CDR3 nucleotides are TGCGCCAGCAGTCCAATCCGACTCTTTACCTACGAGCAGTACTTC.

The chain joins TRBV2 to TRBJ1-5; D call uncertain. Germline V CDR1 and CDR2: SNHLY, FYNNEI. Trimming cost V 5 bases and J 1 base, with 9 bases left between them. The length of the CDR3 is 14 residues. CDR3 protein: CASSLKGSNQPQHF. Written as DNA, the CDR3 is TGTGCCAGCAGTTTAAAGGGCAGCAATCAGCCCCAGCATTTT.

This chain uses TRBV6-1 with TRBJ2-7, with a tentative D call TRBD1 (6 bases). V shed 1 base and J shed 0 bases, with 10 bases lying between them. Per germline, CDR1 MNHNS and CDR2 SASEGT. The CDR3 has 15 amino acids. CDR3 sequence reads: CASSEGQASSYEQYF. CDR3 DNA sequence: TGTGCCAGCAGTGAAGGACAGGCCAGCTCCTACGAGCAGTACTTC.

The chain employs TRBV5-4 and TRBJ1-2; 8 positions agree with TRBD1. This CDR3 spans 13 amino acids. Per the germline V gene, CDR1 is SGHNT and CDR2 is YYREEE (reference sequence). The V segment lost 4 bases and the J segment 8 bases; nucleotides outside the gene matches: 7. The CDR3 DNA reads TGTGCCAGCAGCGTCTCGACAGGGGAAGGCTACACCTTC. This codes for CASSVSTGEGYTF.

This chain connects TRBV19 to TRBJ2-1; D gene uncertain. CDR1 and CDR2 from the germline V gene are LNHDA and SQIVND (reference sequence). Trimming left V 1 base short and J 4 bases short, with 8 bases between. The CDR3 runs to 14 residues. CDR3 loop: CASSIVSGYNEQFF. CDR3 DNA: TGTGCCAGTAGTATAGTTTCAGGTTACAATGAGCAGTTCTTC. The variable domain in full, completed from reference TRBV19 and TRBJ2-1, reads DGGITQSPKYLFRKEGQNVTLSCEQNLNHDAMYWYRQDPGQGLRLIYYSQIVNDFQKGDIAEGYSVSREKKESFPLTVTSAQKNPTAFYLCASSIVSGYNEQFFGPGTRLTVL.